This TCR beta chain was observed in a study of identical twins. General study points: Excess low generation probability was seen in twin-shared out-of-frame alpha sequences. Fewer insertions were carried by abundant cord blood beta clonotypes, but none was seen in memory repertoires.

This clonotype was counted ten times or more. Its target is not known. The CDR3 has 15 residues. V lost 5 bases and J lost 5; bases outside the gene matches: 8. TCRdb re-derived calls from the 5' RACE reads in MiXCR, one entry per CDR3 protein. The profile shows a few hundred thousand distinct CDR3 sequences, 9% to 10% of them singletons. The chain uses TRBV12-3 or TRBV12-4 and TRBJ2-5; 10 bases map to TRBD2. The source material was naive T cells sorted from blood. The clonotype originates from a woman aged 45-59 years in good health. The CDR3 DNA sequence: TGTGCCAGCAGTCCCACGCTAGCGGGAGATGAGACCCAGTACTTC. Translation gives CASSPTLAGDETQYF.